Below are 14 T cell receptor beta chains sequenced from a single sample in a study of human T cells and chemical hapten exposure. Described time point: patch test 1, 2 weeks after DPC sensitization. Documented treatment: therapeutic diphenylcyclopropenone sensitization with weekly scalp DPC. From the RACE reads, TCRdb called clonotypes with MiXCR, one entry per CDR3 protein. The table lists around 110,000 distinct CDR3 sequences, about 12% of them singletons. Sample: whole blood, taken in connection with sensitization to the hapten diphenylcyclopropenone (DPC). The receptors originated from a woman aged 45-65 years with alopecia areata. Some clones in this sample may be carry-over from other donors' samples.

The V call is TRBV7-2, the J call TRBJ2-5; no reliable D call. This CDR3 comprises 13 residues. Looked up from germline, CDR1 is SGHTA and CDR2 is FQGNSA. Trimming removed 2 bases from V and 3 bases from J, with 7 bases in between. In nucleotides, the CDR3 is TGTGCCAGCAGCTTATCAACCAAAGAGACCCAGTACTTC. Its translation is CASSLSTKETQYF.

The chain recombines TRBV29-1 with TRBJ1-2; D unclear. From germline, CDR1 is SQVTM and CDR2 ANQGSEA. This CDR3 has 12 residues. The V end lost 3 bases, the J end lost 0 bases, and 5 bases lay between the germline ends. The DNA for the CDR3 is TGCAGCGTTGAGGCAGCTAACTATGGCTACACCTTC. It codes for CSVEAANYGYTF.

Only a few counts were recorded for this clonotype. V usage is TRBV20-1 and J usage is TRBJ2-2, with D unclear. Germline lookup yields CDR1 DFQATT and CDR2 SNEGSKA (reference sequence). This CDR3 spans 13 amino acids. With 5 bases removed from V and 7 bases from J, the gap between germline ends came to 14 bases. The CDR3 loop is CSAPSRLGGELFF. DNA of the CDR3: TGCAGTGCTCCTTCGAGGCTGGGCGGGGAGCTGTTTTTT.

This clonotype was observed a few times. The chain recombines TRBV28 with TRBJ2-7; D might be TRBD2 (6 bases). This CDR3 is 13 amino acids long. Germline values: CDR1 MDHEN, CDR2 SYDVKM. The V end lost 7 bases, the J end lost 0 bases, and 10 bases lay between the germline ends. For the CDR3, the DNA is TGTGCCAGCACCTCCGGGAGCTCCTACGAGCAGTACTTC. This encodes CASTSGSSYEQYF. Using reference TRBV28 and TRBJ2-7 for the parts outside the CDR3, the full variable domain is DVKVTQSSRYLVKRTGEKVFLECVQDMDHENMFWYRQDPGLGLRLIYFSYDVKMKEKGDIPEGYSVSREKKERFSLILESASTNQTSMYLCASTSGSSYEQYFGPGTRLTVT.

Of note for this clonotype: This may arise from a read error, as a much more abundant clone is one base away. V and J are TRBV5-1 and TRBJ1-1, with a tentative D call TRBD1 (6 bases). The CDR3 covers 14 residues. V was trimmed by 2 bases and J by 1 base, leaving 9 bases between them. In germline, CDR1 is SGHRS, CDR2 YFSETQ. The CDR3 DNA sequence: TGCGCCAGCAGCTTAACAGGGCAGAACACTGAAGCTTTCTTT. It specifies CASSLTGQNTEAFF.

The V gene is TRBV7-2, the J gene TRBJ2-1; the D gene is possibly TRBD2 (6 bases). The ends were cut back, 5 bases at V and 7 bases at J, with 15 bases in the middle. The CDR3 has 14 amino acids. In germline, CDR1 is SGHTA, CDR2 FQGNSA. The CDR3 DNA sequence: TGTGCCAGCAGCCCGTGGGACGGGGGAAATGAGCAGTTCTTC. This translates into CASSPWDGGNEQFF.

This clonotype was found a few times. The genes are TRBV7-6 and TRBJ1-5; D possibly corresponds to TRBD1 (5 bases). From germline, CDR1 is SGHVS and CDR2 FNYEAQ. Trimming cost V 2 bases and J 2 bases, with 13 bases left between them. The CDR3 runs 16 residues. Written as DNA, the CDR3 is TGTGCCAGCAGCTTACTCGCAGGGTTCGGCAATCAGCCCCAGCATTTT. It codes for CASSLLAGFGNQPQHF.

This clonotype has more than one count but fewer than ten. This chain links TRBV6-1 with TRBJ1-5; the D gene is possibly TRBD1 (5 bases). There are 14 residues in the CDR3. V gave up 6 bases and J gave up 6 bases, with 15 bases separating them. The germline V gene has CDR1 MNHNS and CDR2 SASEGT. The CDR3 sequence is CASSENHQGQPQHF. The CDR3 nucleotides are TGTGCCAGCAGCGAAAACCACCAGGGTCAGCCCCAGCATTTT.

With regard to this clonotype: A much larger clone is a single base away; this may be a read error. V and J are TRBV7-2 and TRBJ1-2; unclear D gene. Germline V gene lookup returns CDR1 SGHTA and CDR2 FQGNSA. This CDR3 is built from 14 residues. Written as DNA, the CDR3 is TGTGTCAGCAGCTCCCATCAGGTTGACTATGGCTACACCTTC. Translated: CVSSSHQVDYGYTF.

The chain uses TRBV7-9 and TRBJ2-5, with 9 bases identical to TRBD1. The CDR3 length is 15 residues. J was trimmed by 12 bases and V by 5 bases; bases with no gene match: 16. CDR1 and CDR2 from the germline V gene are SEHNR and FQNEAQ (reference sequence). DNA for the CDR3: TGTGCCAGCAGCCCATACGGGACAGGGTTAGGGTCCAAGTACTTC. Its protein product is CASSPYGTGLGSKYF.

The chain links TRBV29-1 to TRBJ1-1; the D gene is possibly TRBD1 (6 bases). V was cut by 6 bases and J by 6 bases, with 17 bases left in between. This CDR3 is built from 13 residues. CDR1 and CDR2 from the germline V gene are SQVTM and ANQGSEA. CDR3 sequence (DNA): TGCAGCGTCGCGGGGGGGGCGGCCCCTGAAGCTTTCTTT. It encodes CSVAGGAAPEAFF.

The CDR3 DNA reads as TGTGCCAGCAGCCAATCCGGGGGCTATGGCTACACCTTC. Translation gives CASSQSGGYGYTF. The gene calls are TRBV11-2 and TRBJ1-2; possible D gene TRBD1, 5 bases. The CDR3 spans 13 residues. V was cut by 5 bases and J by 4 bases, with 11 bases left in between. From germline, CDR1 is SGHAT and CDR2 FQNNGV.

V gene TRBV11-2 combines with J gene TRBJ2-1, with D unclear. The germline gives CDR1 SGHAT, CDR2 FQNNGV. V was trimmed by 1 base and J by 4 bases, leaving 17 bases between them. CDR3 length: 17 amino acids. CDR3: CASSLAENSNLYNEQFF. The CDR3 DNA reads as TGTGCCAGCAGCTTAGCCGAAAACTCAAACCTTTACAATGAGCAGTTCTTC.

This chain joins TRBV5-1 and TRBJ1-1; unclear D gene. Deletions cut 4 bases from V and 1 base from J, with 20 bases between. The CDR3 is 17 residues long. Germline V gene sequence: CDR1 SGHRS, CDR2 YFSETQ. Here the CDR3 DNA reads TGCGCCAGCAGCCTTGGGGTTGTGGGAGCCGCGAACACTGAAGCTTTCTTT. Translation gives CASSLGVVGAANTEAFF.